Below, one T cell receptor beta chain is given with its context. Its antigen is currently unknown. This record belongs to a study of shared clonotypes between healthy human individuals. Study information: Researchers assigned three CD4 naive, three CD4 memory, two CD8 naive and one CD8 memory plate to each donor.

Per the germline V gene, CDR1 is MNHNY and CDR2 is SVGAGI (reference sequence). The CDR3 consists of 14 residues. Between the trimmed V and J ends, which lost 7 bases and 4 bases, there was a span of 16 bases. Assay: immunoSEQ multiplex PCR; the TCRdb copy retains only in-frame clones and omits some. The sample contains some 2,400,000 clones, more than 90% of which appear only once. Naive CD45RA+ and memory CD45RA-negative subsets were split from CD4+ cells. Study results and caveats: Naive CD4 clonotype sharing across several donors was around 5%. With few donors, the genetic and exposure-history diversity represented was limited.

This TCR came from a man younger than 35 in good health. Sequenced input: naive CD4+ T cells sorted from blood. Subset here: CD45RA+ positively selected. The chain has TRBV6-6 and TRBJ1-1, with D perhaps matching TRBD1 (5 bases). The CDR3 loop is CASTLGLGTTEAFF. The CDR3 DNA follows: TGTGCCAGCACCTTGGGACTCGGGACCACTGAAGCTTTCTTT.